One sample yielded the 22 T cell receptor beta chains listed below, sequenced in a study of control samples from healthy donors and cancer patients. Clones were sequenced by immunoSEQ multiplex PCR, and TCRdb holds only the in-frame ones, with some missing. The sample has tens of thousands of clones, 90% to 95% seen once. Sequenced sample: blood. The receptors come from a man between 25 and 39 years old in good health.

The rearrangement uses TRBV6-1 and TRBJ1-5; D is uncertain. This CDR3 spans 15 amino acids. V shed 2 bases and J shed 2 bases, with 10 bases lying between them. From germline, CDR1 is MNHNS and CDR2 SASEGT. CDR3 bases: TGTGCCAGCAGTGAATCCGCGGTGCGCAATCAGCCCCAGCATTTT. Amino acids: CASSESAVRNQPQHF.

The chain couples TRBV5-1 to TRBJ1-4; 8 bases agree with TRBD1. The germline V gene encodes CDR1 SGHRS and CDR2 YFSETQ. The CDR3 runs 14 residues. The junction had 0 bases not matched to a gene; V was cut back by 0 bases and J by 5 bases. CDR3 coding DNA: TGCGCCAGCAGCTTGGGGGACAGGAATGAAAAACTGTTTTTT. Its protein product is CASSLGDRNEKLFF.

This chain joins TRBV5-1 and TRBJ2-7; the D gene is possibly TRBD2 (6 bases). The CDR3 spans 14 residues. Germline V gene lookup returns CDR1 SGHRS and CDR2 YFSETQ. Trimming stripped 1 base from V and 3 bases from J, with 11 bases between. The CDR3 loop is CASSLLAEDYEQYF. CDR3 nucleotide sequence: TGCGCCAGCAGCTTGTTAGCGGAGGACTACGAGCAGTACTTC.

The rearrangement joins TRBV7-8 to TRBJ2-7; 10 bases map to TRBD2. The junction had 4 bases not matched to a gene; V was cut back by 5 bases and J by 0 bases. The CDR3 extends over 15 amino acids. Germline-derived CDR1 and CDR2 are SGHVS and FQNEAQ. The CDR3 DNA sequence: TGTGCCAGCAGCCAGACTAGCGGGTTCTCCTACGAGCAGTACTTC. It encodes CASSQTSGFSYEQYF.

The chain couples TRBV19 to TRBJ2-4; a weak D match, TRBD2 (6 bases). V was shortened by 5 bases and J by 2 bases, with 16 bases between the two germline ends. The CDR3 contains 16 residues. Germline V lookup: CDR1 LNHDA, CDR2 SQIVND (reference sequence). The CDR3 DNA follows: TGTGCCAGTAGTTTGCCGGGAGCATCTCCCAAAAACATTCAGTACTTC. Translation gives CASSLPGASPKNIQYF.

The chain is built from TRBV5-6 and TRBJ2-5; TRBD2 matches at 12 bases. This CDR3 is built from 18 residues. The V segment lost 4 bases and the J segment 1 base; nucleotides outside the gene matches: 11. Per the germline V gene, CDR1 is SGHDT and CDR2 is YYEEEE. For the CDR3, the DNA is TGTGCCAGCAGCACCCGGACTAGCGGGGATACGCTCCAAGAGACCCAGTACTTC. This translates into CASSTRTSGDTLQETQYF.

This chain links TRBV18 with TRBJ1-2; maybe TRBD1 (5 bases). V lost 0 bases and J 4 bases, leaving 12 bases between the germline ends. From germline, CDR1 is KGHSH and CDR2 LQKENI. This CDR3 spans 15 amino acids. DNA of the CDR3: TGTGCCAGCTCACCACCCGGTCCAGGGTCCTATGGCTACACCTTC. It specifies CASSPPGPGSYGYTF.

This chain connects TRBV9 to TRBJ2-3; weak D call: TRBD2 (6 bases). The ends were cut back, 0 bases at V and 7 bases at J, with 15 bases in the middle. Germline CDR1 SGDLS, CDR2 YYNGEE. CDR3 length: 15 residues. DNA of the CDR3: TGTGCCAGCAGCGTAGCGGGGGAGCCTTCAAATACGCAGTATTTT. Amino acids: CASSVAGEPSNTQYF.

This CDR3 reads CAISEQEGNIQYF. The CDR3 coding sequence is TGTGCCATCAGTGAGCAGGAGGGAAACATTCAGTACTTC. This rearrangement joins TRBV10-3 to TRBJ2-4; a possible D gene is TRBD2 (6 bases). The CDR3 runs to 13 residues. Germline V gives CDR1 ENHRY, CDR2 SYGVKD. V dropped 2 bases and J dropped 6 bases, with 8 bases sitting between them.

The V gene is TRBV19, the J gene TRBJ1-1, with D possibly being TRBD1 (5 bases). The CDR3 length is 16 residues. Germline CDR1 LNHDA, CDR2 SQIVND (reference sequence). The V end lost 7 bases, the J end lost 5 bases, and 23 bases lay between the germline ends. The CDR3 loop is CASTPRTGTWGTEAFF. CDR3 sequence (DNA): TGTGCCAGTACCCCCCGTACCGGGACCTGGGGGACTGAAGCTTTCTTT. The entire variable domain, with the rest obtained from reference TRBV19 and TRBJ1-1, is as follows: DGGITQSPKYLFRKEGQNVTLSCEQNLNHDAMYWYRQDPGQGLRLIYYSQIVNDFQKGDIAEGYSVSREKKESFPLTVTSAQKNPTAFYLCASTPRTGTWGTEAFFGQGTRLTVV.

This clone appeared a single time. The CDR3: CSAFIYNTIYF. CDR3 bases: TGCAGTGCTTTTATCTATAACACCATATATTTT. This rearrangement joins TRBV20-1 to TRBJ1-3; D unclear. The CDR3 has 11 residues. Germline CDR1 and CDR2: DFQATT and SNEGSKA (reference sequence). V was pared by 5 bases and J by 7 bases, with 9 bases between.

The chain's CDR3 is CASSSTGGETQYF. In DNA form, the CDR3 reads TGCGCCAGCAGCTCCACAGGGGGGGAGACCCAGTACTTC. V usage is TRBV5-1 and J usage is TRBJ2-5; 8 nucleotides line up with TRBD1. Trimming removed 3 bases from V and 5 bases from J; junction bases left unmatched: 3. Per the germline V gene, CDR1 is SGHRS and CDR2 is YFSETQ. The CDR3 has 13 residues.

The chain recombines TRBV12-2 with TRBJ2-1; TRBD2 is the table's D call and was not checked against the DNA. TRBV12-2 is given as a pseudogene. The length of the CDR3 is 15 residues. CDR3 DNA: TGTGCAAGTCGCCTCCAGTGGCCGCGGGAAAATGAGCAGTTCTTC. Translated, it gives CASRLQWPRENEQFF.

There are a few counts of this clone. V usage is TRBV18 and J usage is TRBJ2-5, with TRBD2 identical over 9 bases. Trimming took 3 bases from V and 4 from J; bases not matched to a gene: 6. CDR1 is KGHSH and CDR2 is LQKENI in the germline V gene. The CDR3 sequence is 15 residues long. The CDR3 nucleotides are TGTGCCAGCTCACCGAGCCTAGCGGGAACAGAGACCCAGTACTTC. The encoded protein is CASSPSLAGTETQYF.

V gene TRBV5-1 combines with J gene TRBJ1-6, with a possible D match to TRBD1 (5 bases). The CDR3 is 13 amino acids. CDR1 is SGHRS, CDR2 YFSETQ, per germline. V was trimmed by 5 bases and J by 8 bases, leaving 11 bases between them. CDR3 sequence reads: CASRPGMDSPLHF. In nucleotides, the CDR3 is TGCGCCAGCAGGCCAGGGATGGATTCACCCCTCCACTTT.

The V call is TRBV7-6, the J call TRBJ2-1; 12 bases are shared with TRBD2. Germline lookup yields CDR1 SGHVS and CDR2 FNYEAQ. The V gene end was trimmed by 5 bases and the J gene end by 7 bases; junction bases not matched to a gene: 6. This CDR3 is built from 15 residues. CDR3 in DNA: TGTGCCAGCAGCCCGACTAGCGGGAGAGGTAATGAGCAGTTCTTC. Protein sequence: CASSPTSGRGNEQFF.

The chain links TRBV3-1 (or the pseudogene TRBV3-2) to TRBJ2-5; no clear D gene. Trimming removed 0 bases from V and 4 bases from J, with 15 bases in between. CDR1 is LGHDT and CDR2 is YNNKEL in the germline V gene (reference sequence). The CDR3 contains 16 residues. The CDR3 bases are TGTGCCAGCAGCCAAGATCCTCAAGGGTTGGGAGAGACCCAGTACTTC. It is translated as CASSQDPQGLGETQYF.

The CDR3 nucleotides read TGCAGCGTTGAAGAGGGTGGGTTGGGGGCCGCCTACGAGCAGTACTTC. This translates into CSVEEGGLGAAYEQYF. V usage is TRBV29-1 and J usage is TRBJ2-7, with D perhaps TRBD1 (6 bases). The V end was cut by 0 bases, the J end by 2 bases, with 17 bases between. Germline CDR1 is SQVTM and CDR2 is ANQGSEA. The CDR3 length is 16 residues.

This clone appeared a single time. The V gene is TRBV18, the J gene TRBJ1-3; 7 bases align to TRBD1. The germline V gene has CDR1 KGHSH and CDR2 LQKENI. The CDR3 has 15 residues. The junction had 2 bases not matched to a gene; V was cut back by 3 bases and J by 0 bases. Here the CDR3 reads CASSPDRASGNTIYF. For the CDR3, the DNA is TGTGCCAGCTCACCTGACAGGGCCTCTGGAAACACCATATATTTT.

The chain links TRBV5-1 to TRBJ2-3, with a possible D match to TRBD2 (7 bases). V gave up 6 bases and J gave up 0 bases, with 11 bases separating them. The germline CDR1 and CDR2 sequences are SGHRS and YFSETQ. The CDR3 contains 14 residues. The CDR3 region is CASKRGGSTDTQYF. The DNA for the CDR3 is TGCGCCAGCAAGAGGGGGGGGAGCACAGATACGCAGTATTTT.

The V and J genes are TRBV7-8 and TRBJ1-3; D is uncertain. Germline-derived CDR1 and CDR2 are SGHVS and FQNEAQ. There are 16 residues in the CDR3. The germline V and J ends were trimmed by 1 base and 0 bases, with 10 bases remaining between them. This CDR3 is CASSLVGIRSGNTIYF. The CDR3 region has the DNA TGTGCCAGCAGCTTAGTGGGTATCCGCTCTGGAAACACCATATATTTT.

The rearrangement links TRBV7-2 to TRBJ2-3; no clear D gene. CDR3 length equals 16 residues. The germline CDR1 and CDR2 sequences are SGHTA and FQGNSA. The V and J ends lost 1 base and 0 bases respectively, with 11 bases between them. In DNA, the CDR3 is TGTGCCAGCAGCTTAGACCGGGTGCCTAGCACAGATACGCAGTATTTT. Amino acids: CASSLDRVPSTDTQYF.